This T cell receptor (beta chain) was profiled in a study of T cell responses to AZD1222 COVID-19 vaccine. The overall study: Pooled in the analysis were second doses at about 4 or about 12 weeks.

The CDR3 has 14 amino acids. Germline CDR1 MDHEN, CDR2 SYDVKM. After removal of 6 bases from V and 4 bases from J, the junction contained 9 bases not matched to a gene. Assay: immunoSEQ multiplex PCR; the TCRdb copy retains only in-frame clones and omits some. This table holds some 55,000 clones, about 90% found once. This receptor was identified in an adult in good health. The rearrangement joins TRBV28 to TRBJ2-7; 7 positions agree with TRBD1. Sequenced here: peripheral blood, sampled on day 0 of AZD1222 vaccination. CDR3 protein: CASRTGTVPYEQYF. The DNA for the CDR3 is TGTGCCAGCAGAACCGGGACAGTTCCTTACGAGCAGTACTTC.